The source of this T cell receptor beta chain is a study of T cell responses to AZD1222 COVID-19 vaccine. Points on this clone: Its cognate antigen is unknown.

Findings and limits, study-wide: Regions 160-218 and 743-854 held dominance among vaccine-associated CD4 TCRs, which spanned spike.

Generated by immunoSEQ multiplex PCR, the TCRdb table keeps only in-frame clones and is missing some. The table has about 83,000 clones, roughly 90% seen once; the top ten hold more than 4.5%. V shed 6 bases and J shed 7 bases, with 11 bases lying between them. The germline gives CDR1 SGHRS, CDR2 YFSETQ. There are 12 residues in the CDR3. The TCR originated in an adult in good health. The V and J genes are TRBV5-1 and TRBJ2-1, with D possibly matching TRBD2 (6 bases). Sequenced here: peripheral blood, sampled on day 0 of MenACWY control vaccination. In DNA form, the CDR3 reads TGCGCCAGCACGACTAGAGATAATGAGCAGTTCTTC. Translated, it gives CASTTRDNEQFF.